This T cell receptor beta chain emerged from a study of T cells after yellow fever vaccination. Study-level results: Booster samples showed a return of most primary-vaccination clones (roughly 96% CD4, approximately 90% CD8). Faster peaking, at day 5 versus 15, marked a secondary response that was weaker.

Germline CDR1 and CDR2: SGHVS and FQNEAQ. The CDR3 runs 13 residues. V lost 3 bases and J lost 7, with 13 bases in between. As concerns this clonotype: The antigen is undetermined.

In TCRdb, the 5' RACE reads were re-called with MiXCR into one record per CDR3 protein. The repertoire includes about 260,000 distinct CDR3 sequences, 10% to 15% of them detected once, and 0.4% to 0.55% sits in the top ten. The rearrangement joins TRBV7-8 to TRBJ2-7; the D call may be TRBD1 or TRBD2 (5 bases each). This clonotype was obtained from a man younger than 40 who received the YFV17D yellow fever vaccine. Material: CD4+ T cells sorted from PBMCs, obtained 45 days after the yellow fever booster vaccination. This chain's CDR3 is CASSFLGTNEQYF. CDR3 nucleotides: TGTGCCAGCAGCTTTCTCGGGACGAATGAGCAGTACTTC.